This is a list of T cell receptor beta chains from one sample in a study of CD8+ T cells in alopecia areata. Sequencing was performed with immunoSEQ multiplex PCR; in TCRdb, only in-frame clones are kept and a portion is missing. The repertoire holds 150,000 to 200,000 clones, with 55% to 65% as singletons. Material for sequencing was CD4+ T cells sorted from blood. Receptor source: a human donor in good health. CDR3s include the opening cysteine and the closing phenylalanine or tryptophan. D genes are given only for firm matches. Size tells how often a clone was seen (once, few, many) or the class of an expanded clone, and some rows leave it out.

j_call d_call clone_size v_call cdr3_aa cdr3_nt
TRBJ1-1 NA few TRBV5-1 CASSLRRGATEAFF TGCGCCAGCAGCTTGCGTAGGGGAGCAACTGAAGCTTTCTTT
TRBJ2-7 TRBD2 once TRBV30 CAWSVHPSGNWVRYEQYF TGTGCCTGGAGTGTACATCCTAGCGGGAATTGGGTGAGATACGAGCAGTACTTC
TRBJ2-3 NA NA TRBV5-6 CASRAQGRRGTDTQYF TGTGCCAGCAGGGCCCAGGGTAGAAGAGGGACAGATACGCAGTATTTT
TRBJ2-1 NA NA TRBV29-1 CSAVTRRVEQFF TGCAGCGCCGTGACCCGGAGGGTTGAGCAGTTCTTC
TRBJ2-5 NA NA TRBV7-3 CASSLEGYGTQYF TGTGCCAGCAGCTTGGAGGGGTATGGGACCCAGTACTTC
TRBJ2-5 NA NA TRBV9 CASSVDGEWGETQYF TGTGCCAGCAGCGTAGACGGGGAGTGGGGAGAGACCCAGTACTTC
TRBJ1-1 NA NA TRBV2 CASSVKLNTEAFF TGTGCCAGCAGTGTTAAGTTGAACACTGAAGCTTTCTTT
TRBJ1-1 NA few TRBV11-2 CASSFKSAGNTEAFF TGTGCCAGCAGCTTTAAGTCGGCAGGGAACACTGAAGCTTTCTTT
TRBJ2-7 TRBD1 NA TRBV29-1 CSAGQGQDEQYF TGCAGCGCTGGACAGGGTCAAGACGAGCAGTACTTC
TRBJ2-2 TRBD2 NA TRBV4-1 CASSRANLAGDTGELFF TGCGCCAGCAGCCGCGCAAACCTAGCGGGAGACACCGGGGAGCTGTTTTTT
TRBJ2-3 NA NA TRBV5-4 CASSLYASTDTQYF TGTGCCAGCAGCTTGTATGCTAGCACAGATACGCAGTATTTT
TRBJ2-4 NA once TRBV7-6 CASSLAASGKNIQYF TGTGCCAGCAGCTTAGCGGCCAGCGGCAAAAACATTCAGTACTTC
TRBJ2-7 NA once TRBV29-1 CSVGSVSSYEQYF TGCAGCGTTGGATCGGTTTCCTCCTACGAGCAGTACTTC
TRBJ2-3 NA NA TRBV30 CAWTLTGLSTDTQYF TGTGCCTGGACCTTGACAGGCCTTAGCACAGATACGCAGTATTTT
TRBJ1-2 NA NA TRBV29-1 CSVEDRGTIYGYTF TGCAGCGTTGAAGATCGGGGAACAATCTATGGCTACACCTTC
TRBJ2-5 NA NA TRBV2 CASKLRGEETQYF TGTGCCAGCAAGCTGAGAGGGGAAGAGACCCAGTACTTC
TRBJ1-1 NA few TRBV2 CASSEWRSGAFF TGTGCCAGCAGTGAATGGAGGAGTGGAGCTTTCTTT
TRBJ2-3 NA NA TRBV21-1 CASSKDSSGQPISTDTQYF TGTGCCAGCAGCAAAGATTCGTCGGGACAGCCAATAAGCACAGATACGCAGTATTTT
TRBJ2-7 NA once TRBV5-1 CASSLGWTTYEQYF TGCGCCAGCAGCTTGGGTTGGACTACCTACGAGCAGTACTTC
TRBJ2-7 TRBD1 few TRBV19 CASSTGQSYEQYF TGTGCCAGTAGCACGGGACAGTCCTACGAGCAGTACTTC
TRBJ1-5 TRBD1 NA TRBV7-2 CASSLDREQPQHF TGTGCCAGCAGCCTAGACAGGGAACAGCCCCAGCATTTT
TRBJ1-1 NA NA TRBV7-2 CASSRMIHTEAFF TGTGCCAGCAGCCGTATGATCCACACTGAAGCTTTCTTT
TRBJ2-7 NA NA TRBV29-1 CSVRDRQASTYEQYF TGCAGCGTTAGGGACCGACAGGCTTCGACCTACGAGCAGTACTTC
TRBJ2-5 NA few TRBV29-1 CSLPGAGGETQYF TGCAGCCTCCCAGGGGCCGGGGGGGAGACCCAGTACTTC
TRBJ1-2 NA once TRBV29-1 CSDLLQGNSYTF TGCAGCGATCTTTTACAGGGCAACAGCTACACCTTC
TRBJ1-2 TRBD1 NA TRBV6-6 CASSRGQGIEGYTF TGTGCCAGCAGTCGAGGACAGGGCATAGAAGGCTACACCTTC
TRBJ1-1 NA NA TRBV5-1 CASSLKANTEAFF TGCGCCAGCAGCTTAAAGGCGAACACTGAAGCTTTCTTT
TRBJ1-5 NA NA TRBV5-6 CASSLRAGSQPQHF TGTGCCAGCAGCTTGAGGGCAGGGAGTCAGCCCCAGCATTTT
TRBJ2-2 TRBD2 NA TRBV2 CASSQSGRADGELFF TGTGCCAGCAGCCAGAGCGGGAGGGCGGACGGGGAGCTGTTTTTT
TRBJ1-2 TRBD1 few TRBV7-9 CASRGDRGQSGYTF TGTGCCAGCAGGGGGGACAGGGGCCAGTCGGGCTACACCTTC
TRBJ1-2 TRBD1 NA TRBV10-3 CAISEPGQGEVYTF TGTGCCATCAGTGAGCCGGGACAGGGTGAGGTCTACACCTTC
TRBJ2-3 NA few TRBV5-6 CASSLADTQYF TGTGCCAGCAGCTTAGCAGATACGCAGTATTTT
TRBJ2-7 NA few TRBV23-1 CASSQSRDSDFGSRDYEQYF TGCGCCAGCAGTCAATCACGAGACAGCGATTTCGGGTCGAGGGACTACGAGCAGTACTTC
TRBJ2-6 NA NA TRBV27 CASSPITGANVLTF TGTGCCAGCAGTCCAATCACCGGGGCCAACGTCCTGACTTTC
TRBJ2-1 NA NA TRBV6-1 CASSGGQRYNEQFF TGTGCCAGCAGTGGAGGACAGAGGTACAATGAGCAGTTCTTC
TRBJ2-7 TRBD1 NA TRBV4-1 CASSRWDRAYEQYF TGCGCCAGCAGCCGTTGGGACAGGGCCTACGAGCAGTACTTC
TRBJ2-3 NA few TRBV29-1 CSVFWPTDTQYF TGCAGCGTTTTTTGGCCAACAGATACGCAGTATTTT
TRBJ2-7 NA once TRBV7-2 CASSLMVASHEQYF TGTGCCAGCAGCTTAATGGTAGCGTCCCACGAGCAGTACTTC
TRBJ2-5 NA NA TRBV28 CASRGWRNQETQYF TGTGCCAGCAGGGGGTGGCGGAATCAAGAGACCCAGTACTTC
TRBJ2-7 NA NA TRBV10-3 CAISPDQRYEQYF TGTGCCATCTCTCCGGACCAGCGCTACGAGCAGTACTTC
TRBJ1-4 NA few TRBV5-1 CASSSVRDEKLFF TGCGCCAGCAGCTCGGTCCGAGATGAAAAACTGTTTTTT
TRBJ1-2 TRBD1 NA TRBV29-1 CSVEDRGYGYTF TGCAGCGTCGAGGACAGGGGATATGGCTACACCTTC
TRBJ1-1 TRBD1 NA TRBV7-8 CASSLGRFRGQDTEAFF TGTGCCAGCAGCTTAGGGCGGTTCAGGGGGCAGGACACTGAAGCTTTCTTT
TRBJ1-1 TRBD1 NA TRBV25-1 CASRQGPEAFF TGTGCCAGCAGACAGGGGCCTGAAGCTTTCTTT
TRBJ2-2 TRBD2 few TRBV29-1 CSARTSGSGGELFF TGCAGCGCCCGGACTAGCGGGAGTGGCGGGGAGCTGTTTTTT
TRBJ2-7 NA NA TRBV11-2 CASSPLGTPAYEQYF TGTGCCAGCAGCCCCCTAGGGACTCCAGCCTACGAGCAGTACTTC
TRBJ2-7 NA NA TRBV5-1 CASSLHRGGFEEQYF TGCGCCAGCAGCTTACACAGGGGGGGATTTGAGGAGCAGTACTTC
TRBJ1-1 NA few TRBV23-1 CASSQPSRTVLPAFF TGCGCCAGCAGTCAGCCATCGCGGACCGTTCTTCCGGCTTTCTTT
TRBJ1-1 TRBD1 NA TRBV5-1 CASSLGGTGSVKDTEAFF TGCGCCAGCAGCTTGGGAGGGACAGGGAGTGTCAAGGACACTGAAGCTTTCTTT
TRBJ2-3 NA NA TRBV5-1 CASSLALLTHYTQYF TGCGCCAGCAGCTTGGCACTGCTCACCCACTATACGCAGTATTTT
TRBJ1-1 NA NA TRBV5-1 CASSLAGRGMAEAFF TGCGCCAGCAGCTTGGCCGGCAGGGGTATGGCTGAAGCTTTCTTT
TRBJ2-5 TRBD2 few TRBV2 CASRLAEQETQYF TGTGCCAGCAGACTAGCGGAACAAGAGACCCAGTACTTC
TRBJ2-6 NA NA TRBV6-1 CASAGFDSGANVLTF TGTGCCTCGGCGGGGTTTGACTCTGGGGCCAACGTCCTGACTTTC
TRBJ1-2 TRBD1 NA TRBV4-1 CASSQGTGGNYGYTF TGCGCCAGCAGCCAAGGGACAGGGGGGAACTATGGCTACACCTTC
TRBJ1-1 NA NA TRBV29-1 CSAGEGNTEAFF TGCAGCGCCGGCGAAGGGAACACTGAAGCTTTCTTT
TRBJ2-1 NA NA TRBV7-3 CASRKPGSYNEQFF TGTGCCAGCAGGAAACCGGGTTCCTACAATGAGCAGTTCTTC
TRBJ2-5 NA NA TRBV28 CASSPQTETQYF TGTGCCAGCAGTCCTCAAACAGAGACCCAGTACTTC